The clone carrying this T cell receptor beta chain occurred a few times. Its antigen is still unknown. This entry belongs to a study of CD8+ T cells in alopecia areata. The study, taken as a whole, reports: It was lesional scalp, especially alopecia totalis/universalis, that showed higher clonality than normal scalp.

cDNA prepared by RNA extraction and subsequent reverse transcription served as the template for sequencing. Profiling relied on immunoSEQ multiplex PCR, and the TCRdb table lists in-frame clones only, not all of them. This sample yields fewer than 250,000 clones, of which 40% to 45% are seen a single time; approximately 2.9% belongs to the top ten. Sample treatment: oral pan-JAK inhibitor, 5-10 mg twice daily. After removal of 2 bases from V and 1 base from J, the junction contained 5 bases not matched to a gene. This CDR3 has 15 amino acids. Germline V gene lookup returns CDR1 MNHEY and CDR2 SVGAGI.

The origin of this receptor is a human donor with alopecia areata. The chain combines TRBV6-5 with TRBJ2-7, with 7 bases lining up with TRBD2. The sample in question was CD4+ T cells sorted from blood, obtained around week 36, from a patient treated with tofacitinib. In DNA, the CDR3 is TGTGCCAGCAGTTACGGCGGGAGACGGTCCTACGAGCAGTACTTC. This sequence encodes CASSYGGRRSYEQYF.